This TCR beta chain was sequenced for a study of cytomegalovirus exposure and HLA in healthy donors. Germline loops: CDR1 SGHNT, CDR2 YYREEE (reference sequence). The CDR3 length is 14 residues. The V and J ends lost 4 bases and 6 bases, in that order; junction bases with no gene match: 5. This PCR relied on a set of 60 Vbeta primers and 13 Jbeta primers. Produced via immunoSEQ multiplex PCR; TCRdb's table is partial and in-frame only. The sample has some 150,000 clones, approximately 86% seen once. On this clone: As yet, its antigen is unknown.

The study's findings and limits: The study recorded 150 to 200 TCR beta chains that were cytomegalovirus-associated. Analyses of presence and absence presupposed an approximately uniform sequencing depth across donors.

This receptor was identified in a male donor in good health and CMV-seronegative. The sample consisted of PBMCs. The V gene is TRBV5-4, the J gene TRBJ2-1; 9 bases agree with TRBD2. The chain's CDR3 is CASSRLAGANEQFF. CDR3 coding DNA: TGTGCCAGCAGCCGATTAGCGGGAGCCAATGAGCAGTTCTTC.